The 23 T cell receptor beta chains presented below share a single source sample, sequenced in a study of blood T cell repertoires in COVID-19. The protocol was immunoSEQ multiplex PCR, while the TCRdb copy is restricted to in-frame clones and leaves out a portion. Found here are around 150,000 clones, 80% to 85% of them singletons; the top ten hold approximately 13%. Sample: PBMCs or T cells enriched from blood (not recorded which). These receptors originate from a woman in her fifties or sixties who had recovered from COVID-19.

The rearrangement joins TRBV5-1 to TRBJ2-7; TRBD2 aligns across 11 bases. The V segment lost 0 bases and the J segment 7 bases; nucleotides outside the gene matches: 3. Germline V gene data show CDR1 as SGHRS and CDR2 as YFSETQ. The CDR3 covers 14 residues. The CDR3 is CASSLALAGEEQYF. The CDR3 DNA reads TGCGCCAGCAGCTTGGCACTAGCGGGGGAAGAGCAGTACTTC.

The chain combines TRBV3-1 (or the pseudogene TRBV3-2) with TRBJ1-1, with a tentative D call TRBD1 (5 bases). This CDR3 comprises 15 residues. Trimming removed 3 bases at V and 6 bases at J, with 17 bases between. CDR1 and CDR2 (germline): LGHDT, YNNKEL (reference sequence). Here the CDR3 DNA reads TGTGCCAGCAGCCACAGGGAAAAGGGCTTCTCTGAAGCTTTCTTT. This translates into CASSHREKGFSEAFF.

The J gene is TRBJ1-6, the V gene TRBV14; unclear D gene. CDR1 is SGHDN and CDR2 is FVKESK in the germline V gene. The CDR3 length is 15 residues. V was shortened by 4 bases and J by 6 bases, with 13 bases between the two germline ends. CDR3 in DNA: TGTGCCAGCAGCCTCCGAGAGGTTTCTAATTCACCCCTCCACTTT. Protein: CASSLREVSNSPLHF.

This clone appeared a few times. This chain links TRBV4-2 with TRBJ2-7, with TRBD2 matching 8 bases. The germline V gene has CDR1 LGHNA and CDR2 YNFKEQ. The CDR3 has 19 residues. The V gene end was trimmed by 4 bases and the J gene end by 1 base; junction bases not matched to a gene: 18. CDR3 region: CASSLLLGSGAIQSYEQYF. DNA for the CDR3: TGTGCCAGCAGCCTGCTCTTGGGTAGCGGGGCGATCCAATCCTACGAGCAGTACTTC.

This rearrangement joins TRBV6-5 to TRBJ2-1, with D possibly matching TRBD1 (6 bases). Germline assignment: CDR1 MNHEY and CDR2 SVGAGI. V was cut by 6 bases and J by 0 bases, with 12 bases left in between. There are 15 residues in the CDR3. The CDR3 protein is CASSATGFSYNEQFF. The CDR3 nucleotides are TGTGCCAGCAGCGCAACAGGGTTCTCCTACAATGAGCAGTTCTTC.

V and J are TRBV30 and TRBJ2-3; 10 nucleotides align to TRBD1. Trimming took 1 base from V and 1 from J; bases not matched to a gene: 5. Germline V gene data show CDR1 as GTSNPN and CDR2 as SVGIG (reference sequence). The CDR3 consists of 16 residues. The CDR3 loop is CAWSAGTGVGTDTQYF. In DNA form, the CDR3 reads TGTGCCTGGAGTGCCGGGACAGGGGTGGGCACAGATACGCAGTATTTT. Supplemented by reference TRBV30 and TRBJ2-3, the full variable domain reads SQTIHQWPATLVQPVGSPLSLECTVEGTSNPNLYWYRQAAGRGLQLLFYSVGIGQISSEVPQNLSASRPQDRQFILSSKKLLLSDSGFYLCAWSAGTGVGTDTQYFGPGTRLTVL.

The rearrangement links TRBV27 to TRBJ1-5; 7 nucleotides agree with TRBD1. The germline gives CDR1 MNHEY, CDR2 SMNVEV (reference sequence). Germline trimming cut 6 bases from V and 2 bases from J; bases unmatched to any gene: 7. The CDR3 runs to 15 residues. CDR3 bases: TGTGCCAGCAGAAACCAGGGGGTTGGCAATCAGCCCCAGCATTTT. It codes for CASRNQGVGNQPQHF.

The chain is built from TRBV6-6 and TRBJ1-1, with D perhaps matching TRBD1 (5 bases). The CDR3 is made up of 14 amino acids. The V gene lost 7 bases and the J gene lost 3 bases, with 15 bases spanning the gap. Germline CDR1 reads MNHNY; CDR2 reads SVGAGI (reference sequence). As DNA, the CDR3 is TGTGCCAGCATCCAAAAGGGGTTGGACACTGAAGCTTTCTTT. This codes for CASIQKGLDTEAFF.

In DNA, the CDR3 is TGTGCCAGCAGCCCTAACAGGGCTGGTCAGCCCCAGCATTTT. Its translation is CASSPNRAGQPQHF. The chain uses TRBV7-8 and TRBJ1-5; tentative D call: TRBD1 (6 bases). The germline V gene has CDR1 SGHVS and CDR2 FQNEAQ. With 5 bases removed from V and 6 bases from J, the gap between germline ends came to 14 bases. This CDR3 contains 14 residues.

The chain employs TRBV24-1 and TRBJ1-3, with D tentatively TRBD1 (5 bases). Germline CDR1 and CDR2: KGHDR and SFDVKD. The CDR3 is 15 amino acids. The V end lost 4 bases, the J end lost 4 bases, and 13 bases lay between the germline ends. The DNA for the CDR3 is TGTGCCACCAGTGACTACGGACAAGGAGGAAACACCATATATTTT. Translated, it gives CATSDYGQGGNTIYF.

The chain joins TRBV6-5 to TRBJ1-2; D unclear. The V gene lost 0 bases and the J gene lost 4 bases, with 15 bases spanning the gap. Germline assignment: CDR1 MNHEY and CDR2 SVGAGI. CDR3 length: 16 amino acids. The CDR3 sequence is CASSYSSSWTFYGYTF. In DNA, the CDR3 is TGTGCCAGCAGTTACTCGAGCTCGTGGACTTTCTATGGCTACACCTTC.

The CDR3 loop reads CASSLGQGVGSGYTF. The DNA for the CDR3 is TGTGCCAGCAGCTTGGGACAGGGAGTCGGAAGTGGCTACACCTTC. The V gene is TRBV5-4, the J gene TRBJ1-2, with TRBD1 identical over 7 bases. This CDR3 region has 15 residues. The junction had 9 bases not matched to a gene; V was cut back by 0 bases and J by 7 bases. Germline CDR1 SGHNT, CDR2 YYREEE (reference sequence).

The gene calls are TRBV7-3 and TRBJ1-6, with a tentative D call TRBD1 (6 bases). Looked up from germline, CDR1 is SGHTA and CDR2 is FQGTGA. The CDR3 length is 14 residues. V lost 4 bases and J lost 9, with 13 bases in between. The DNA of the CDR3 is TGTGCCAGCAGCTCTGACAGGTCCGTTTCACCCCTCCACTTT. Translated: CASSSDRSVSPLHF.

The chain employs TRBV5-1 and TRBJ2-5, with D unresolved. There are 12 residues in the CDR3. Germline values: CDR1 SGHRS, CDR2 YFSETQ. Trimming pared 0 bases from V and 5 bases from J, leaving 5 bases between. The CDR3: CASSLATETQYF. DNA for the CDR3: TGCGCCAGCAGCTTGGCTACCGAGACCCAGTACTTC.

This chain connects TRBV7-8 to TRBJ2-7; possibly TRBD2 for D (6 bases). V was pared by 0 bases and J by 2 bases, with 11 bases between. This CDR3 spans 15 amino acids. Germline V gene sequence: CDR1 SGHVS, CDR2 FQNEAQ. CDR3: CASSLALGGAYEQYF. CDR3 coding DNA: TGTGCCAGCAGCTTAGCGCTTGGCGGGGCCTACGAGCAGTACTTC.

This chain joins TRBV28 and TRBJ2-7; TRBD1 matches 9 bases. Trimming took 5 bases from V and 3 from J; bases not matched to a gene: 23. Looked up from germline, CDR1 is MDHEN and CDR2 is SYDVKM. CDR3 length equals 20 residues. CDR3: CASSTSGTGSVGGKIYEQYF. CDR3 sequence (DNA): TGTGCCAGCAGTACCTCCGGGACAGGGAGTGTTGGCGGGAAAATCTACGAGCAGTACTTC.

The genes are TRBV2 and TRBJ2-6; possible D gene TRBD2, 6 bases. This CDR3 has 17 amino acids. Germline loops: CDR1 SNHLY, CDR2 FYNNEI. V was pared by 2 bases and J by 0 bases, with 11 bases between. CDR3 residues: CASSESSGVSGANVLTF. Here the CDR3 DNA reads TGTGCCAGCAGTGAAAGTTCGGGGGTCTCTGGGGCCAACGTCCTGACTTTC.

The J gene is TRBJ1-2, the V gene TRBV11-2; 8 bases are shared with TRBD1. After removal of 1 base from V and 3 bases from J, the junction contained 1 base not matched to a gene. This CDR3 contains 14 residues. Germline assignment: CDR1 SGHAT and CDR2 FQNNGV. CDR3 sequence reads: CASSLGQGYYGYTF. Written as DNA, the CDR3 is TGTGCCAGCAGCTTAGGACAGGGGTACTATGGCTACACCTTC.

The chain joins TRBV7-8 to TRBJ2-5; 7 nucleotides line up with TRBD2. The CDR3 is 13 amino acids. Germline values: CDR1 SGHVS, CDR2 FQNEAQ. The V gene end was trimmed by 8 bases and the J gene end by 3 bases; junction bases not matched to a gene: 6. CDR3 residues: CASGEGREETQYF. CDR3 nucleotides: TGTGCCAGCGGGGAAGGGAGGGAAGAGACCCAGTACTTC.

The chain carries TRBV5-1 and TRBJ2-2, with 8 bases lining up with TRBD1. The J segment lost 7 bases and the V segment lost 3 bases, leaving 8 bases of the junction unmatched. The CDR3 runs to 15 residues. Looked up from germline, CDR1 is SGHRS and CDR2 is YFSETQ. The CDR3 nucleotides read TGCGCCAGCAGCTCACGGACAGGGCTGATCGGGGAGCTGTTTTTT. Translation: CASSSRTGLIGELFF.

This chain links TRBV18 with TRBJ2-7, with TRBD1 matching over 9 bases. V shed 6 bases and J 5 bases; nucleotides not matched to a gene: 11. This CDR3 is built from 15 residues. Germline CDR1 is KGHSH and CDR2 is LQKENI. CDR3 region: CASSTTGTGIDEQYF. The CDR3 DNA reads as TGTGCCAGCTCTACAACCGGGACAGGGATCGACGAGCAGTACTTC.

The chain carries TRBV4-1 and TRBJ2-3, with D uncertain. The CDR3 extends over 15 amino acids. CDR1 is MGHRA and CDR2 is YSYEKL in the germline V gene. The V gene lost 0 bases and the J gene lost 0 bases, with 7 bases spanning the gap. In nucleotides, the CDR3 is TGCGCCAGCAGCCAAGACTTTCCTAGCACAGATACGCAGTATTTT. Amino acid sequence: CASSQDFPSTDTQYF.

CDR3 residues: CASSLVAGGMTQYF. The CDR3 nucleotides are TGTGCCAGCAGCTTAGTCGCGGGGGGTATGACCCAGTACTTC. V gene TRBV7-8 combines with J gene TRBJ2-5; 8 bases match TRBD2. Germline V CDR1 and CDR2: SGHVS, FQNEAQ. The CDR3 sequence is 14 residues long. Germline trimming cut 1 base from V and 7 bases from J; bases unmatched to any gene: 5. The whole variable domain, filled in from reference TRBV7-8 and TRBJ2-5, reads GAGVSQSPRYKVAKRGQDVALRCDPISGHVSLFWYQQALGQGPEFLTYFQNEAQLDKSGLPSDRFFAERPEGSVSTLKIQRTQQEDSAVYLCASSLVAGGMTQYFGPGTRLLVL.